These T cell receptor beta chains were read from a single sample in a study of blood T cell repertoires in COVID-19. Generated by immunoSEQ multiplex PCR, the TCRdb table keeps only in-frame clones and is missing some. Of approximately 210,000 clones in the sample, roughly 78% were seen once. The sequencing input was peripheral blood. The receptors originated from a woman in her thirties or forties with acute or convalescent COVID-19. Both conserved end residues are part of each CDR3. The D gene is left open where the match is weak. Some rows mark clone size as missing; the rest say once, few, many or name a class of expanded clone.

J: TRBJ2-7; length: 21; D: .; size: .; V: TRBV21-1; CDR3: CASKRHTNRVILRFHSYEQYF; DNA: TGTGCCAGCAAGCGACACACTAACAGGGTAATCCTTAGATTCCACTCCTACGAGCAGTACTTC
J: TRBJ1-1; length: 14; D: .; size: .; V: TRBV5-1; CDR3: CASSPRTGSTEAFF; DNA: TGCGCCAGCAGCCCCCGAACAGGGTCCACTGAAGCTTTCTTT
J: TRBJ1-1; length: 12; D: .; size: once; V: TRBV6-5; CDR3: CASSFAGSEAFF; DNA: TGTGCCAGCAGTTTCGCGGGGAGTGAAGCTTTCTTT
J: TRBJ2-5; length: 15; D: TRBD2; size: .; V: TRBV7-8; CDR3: CASSLGRELLETQYF; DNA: TGTGCCAGCAGCCTCGGGCGGGAGTTATTGGAGACCCAGTACTTC
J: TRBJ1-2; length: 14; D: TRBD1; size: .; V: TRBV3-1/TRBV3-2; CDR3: CASSPRGGGDGYTF; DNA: TGTGCCAGCAGCCCCCGCGGAGGGGGCGATGGCTACACCTTC
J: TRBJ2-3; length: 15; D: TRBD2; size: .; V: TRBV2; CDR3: CARALSGGPTDTQYF; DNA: TGTGCCAGGGCCCTTAGCGGGGGGCCCACAGATACGCAGTATTTT
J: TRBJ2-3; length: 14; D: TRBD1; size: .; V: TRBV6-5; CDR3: CATQTGGSTDTQYF; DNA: TGTGCCACCCAGACAGGGGGGAGCACAGATACGCAGTATTTT
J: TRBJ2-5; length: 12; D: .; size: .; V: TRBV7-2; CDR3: CASSPDMETQYF; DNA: TGTGCCAGCAGCCCAGACATGGAGACCCAGTACTTC
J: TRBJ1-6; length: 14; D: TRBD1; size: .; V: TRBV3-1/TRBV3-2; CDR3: CASSQPRTGSSLHF; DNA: TGTGCCAGCAGCCAACCGAGGACAGGCTCGTCCCTCCACTTT
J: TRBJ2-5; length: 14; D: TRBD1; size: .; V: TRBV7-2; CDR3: CASSFGQGWETQYF; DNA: TGTGCCAGCAGCTTTGGACAGGGCTGGGAGACCCAGTACTTC
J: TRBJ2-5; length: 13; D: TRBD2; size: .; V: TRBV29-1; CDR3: CSVTRTSGRTQYF; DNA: TGCAGCGTCACTAGGACTAGCGGGAGAACCCAGTACTTC
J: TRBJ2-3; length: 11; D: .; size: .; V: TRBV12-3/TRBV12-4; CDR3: CASTSTDTQYF; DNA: TGTGCCAGCACCTCGACAGATACGCAGTATTTT
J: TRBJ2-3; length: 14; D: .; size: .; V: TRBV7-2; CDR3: CASSSPPARDTQYF; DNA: TGTGCCAGCAGCTCCCCCCCGGCGCGGGATACGCAGTATTTT
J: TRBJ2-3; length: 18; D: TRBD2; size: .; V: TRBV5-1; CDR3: CASSFGTQAGVQTDTQYF; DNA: TGCGCCAGCAGCTTTGGGACCCAAGCGGGGGTCCAAACAGATACGCAGTATTTT
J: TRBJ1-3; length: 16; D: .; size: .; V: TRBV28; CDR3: CASSPARASSGNTIYF; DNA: TGTGCCAGCAGCCCGGCCAGGGCTTCCTCTGGAAACACCATATATTTT
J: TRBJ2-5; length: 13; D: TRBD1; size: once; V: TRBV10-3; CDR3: CAISSGTGETQYF; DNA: TGTGCCATCAGTTCCGGGACAGGGGAGACCCAGTACTTC
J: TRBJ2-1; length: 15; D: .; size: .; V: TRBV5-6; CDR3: CASTRTFPSYNEQFF; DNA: TGTGCCAGCACCCGTACTTTCCCCTCCTACAATGAGCAGTTCTTC
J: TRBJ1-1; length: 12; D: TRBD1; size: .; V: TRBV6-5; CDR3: CASRGSGQEAFF; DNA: TGTGCCAGCAGGGGATCGGGACAGGAGGCTTTCTTT
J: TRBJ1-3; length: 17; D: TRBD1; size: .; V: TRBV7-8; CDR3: CASSFTTYRGTGNTIYF; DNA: TGTGCCAGCAGCTTCACAACATACAGGGGCACGGGAAACACCATATATTTT
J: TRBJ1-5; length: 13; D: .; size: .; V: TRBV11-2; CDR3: CASSLNTEQPQHF; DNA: TGTGCCAGCAGCTTAAATACGGAGCAGCCCCAGCATTTT
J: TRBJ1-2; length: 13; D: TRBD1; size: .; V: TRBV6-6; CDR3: CASSPTGSYGYTF; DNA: TGTGCCAGCAGCCCGACAGGGTCGTATGGCTACACCTTC
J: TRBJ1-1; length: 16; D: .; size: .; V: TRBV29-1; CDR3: CSVEVAQGTIRYEAFF; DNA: TGCAGCGTTGAAGTGGCGCAGGGAACTATTCGATATGAAGCTTTCTTT
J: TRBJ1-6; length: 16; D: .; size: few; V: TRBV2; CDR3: CASRLWGGRLDSPLHF; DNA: TGTGCCAGCAGGCTTTGGGGAGGGAGGCTTGATTCACCCCTCCACTTT
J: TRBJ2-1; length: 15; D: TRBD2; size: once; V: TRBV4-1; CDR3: CASSLSGGSYNEQFF; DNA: TGCGCCAGCAGCCTTAGCGGGGGGTCTTACAATGAGCAGTTCTTC
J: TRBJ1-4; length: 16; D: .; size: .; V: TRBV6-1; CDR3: CASSEGWGTTNEKLFF; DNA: TGTGCCAGCAGTGAAGGGTGGGGCACAACTAATGAAAAACTGTTTTTT
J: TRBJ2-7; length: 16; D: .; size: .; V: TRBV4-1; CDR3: CASSQDTSGSSYEQYF; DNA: TGCGCCAGCAGCCAAGACACCAGCGGGTCCTCCTACGAGCAGTACTTC
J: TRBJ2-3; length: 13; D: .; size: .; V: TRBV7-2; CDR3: CASSLSTGYTQYF; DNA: TGTGCCAGCAGCTTAAGTACAGGCTATACGCAGTATTTT
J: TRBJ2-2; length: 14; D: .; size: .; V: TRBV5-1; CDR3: CASSFLERTGELFF; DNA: TGCGCCAGCAGCTTCCTAGAAAGGACCGGGGAGCTGTTTTTT
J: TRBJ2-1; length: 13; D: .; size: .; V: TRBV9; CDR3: CASGGVGYNEQFF; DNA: TGTGCCAGCGGAGGAGTCGGCTACAATGAGCAGTTCTTC
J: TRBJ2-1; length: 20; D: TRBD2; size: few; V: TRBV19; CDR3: CASSIQVGTSGRSWRNEQFF; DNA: TGTGCCAGTAGTATACAGGTTGGGACTAGCGGGAGGTCCTGGCGCAATGAGCAGTTCTTC
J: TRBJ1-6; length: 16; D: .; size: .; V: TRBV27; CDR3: CASSSVRGGGGSPLHF; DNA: TGTGCCAGCAGTTCGGTTAGGGGAGGGGGAGGATCACCCCTCCACTTT
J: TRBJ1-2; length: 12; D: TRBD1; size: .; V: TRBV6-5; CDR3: CASTWTGYGYTF; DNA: TGTGCCAGCACCTGGACAGGGTATGGCTACACCTTC
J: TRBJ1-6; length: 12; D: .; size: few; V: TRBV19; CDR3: CASSIIDSPLHF; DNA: TGTGCCAGTAGTATTATCGATTCACCCCTCCACTTT
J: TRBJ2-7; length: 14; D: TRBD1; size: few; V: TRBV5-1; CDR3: CASSQGTGIYEQYF; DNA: TGCGCCAGCAGCCAGGGGACAGGGATCTACGAGCAGTACTTC
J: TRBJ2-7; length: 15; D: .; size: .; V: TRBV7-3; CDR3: CASSLGAGSSYEQYF; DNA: TGTGCCAGCAGCTTAGGGGCGGGGAGCTCCTACGAGCAGTACTTC
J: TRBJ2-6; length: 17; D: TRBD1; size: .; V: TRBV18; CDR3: CASSRGQGSSGANVLTF; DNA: TGTGCCAGCTCACGGGGACAGGGGTCGTCTGGGGCCAACGTCCTGACTTTC
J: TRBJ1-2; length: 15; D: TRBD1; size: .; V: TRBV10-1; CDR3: CTPPGQATGTYGYTF; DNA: TGCACCCCCCCCGGACAGGCTACTGGAACCTATGGCTACACCTTC
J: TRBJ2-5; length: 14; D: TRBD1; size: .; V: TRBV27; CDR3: CASRTPDRFKTQYF; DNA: TGTGCCAGCAGAACCCCGGACAGGTTCAAGACCCAGTACTTC
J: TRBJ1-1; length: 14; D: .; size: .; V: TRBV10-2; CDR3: CASRLSGENTEAFF; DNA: TGCGCCAGCCGCCTCTCAGGGGAGAACACTGAAGCTTTCTTT
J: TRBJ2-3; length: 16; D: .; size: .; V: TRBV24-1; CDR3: CATSDSTGFGTDTQYF; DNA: TGTGCCACCAGTGATTCGACAGGCTTTGGCACAGATACGCAGTATTTT
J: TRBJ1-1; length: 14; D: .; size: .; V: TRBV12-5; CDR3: CASGYGIRNTEAFF; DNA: TGTGCTAGTGGTTACGGGATCAGGAACACTGAAGCTTTCTTT
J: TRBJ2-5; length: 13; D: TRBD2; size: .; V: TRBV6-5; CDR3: CASTWLAGGPPDF; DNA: TGTGCCAGCACCTGGCTAGCGGGGGGACCCCCTGACTTC
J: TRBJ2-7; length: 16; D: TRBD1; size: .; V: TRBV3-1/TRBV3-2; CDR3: CASSHGSGGAFREQYF; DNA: TGTGCCAGCAGCCACGGCTCAGGGGGCGCCTTTCGGGAGCAGTACTTC
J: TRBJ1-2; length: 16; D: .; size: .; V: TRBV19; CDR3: CASSIARGGLNYGYTF; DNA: TGTGCCAGTAGTATAGCTAGAGGGGGTCTGAACTATGGCTACACCTTC
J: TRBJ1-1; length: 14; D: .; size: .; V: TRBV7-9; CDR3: CASSPPTPNTEAFF; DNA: TGTGCCAGCAGCCCACCAACACCGAACACTGAAGCTTTCTTT
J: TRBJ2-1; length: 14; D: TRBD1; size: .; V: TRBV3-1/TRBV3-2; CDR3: CASSWRTGGGEQFF; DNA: TGTGCCAGCAGCTGGCGGACAGGGGGCGGGGAGCAGTTCTTC
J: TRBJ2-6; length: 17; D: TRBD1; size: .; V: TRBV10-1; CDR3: CASGPGTGGSGANVLTF; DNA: TGCGCCAGCGGACCCGGGACAGGGGGCTCTGGGGCCAACGTCCTGACTTTC
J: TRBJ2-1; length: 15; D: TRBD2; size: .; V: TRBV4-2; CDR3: CASSYGTSDDDEQFF; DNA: TGTGCCAGCAGTTACGGGACTAGCGATGATGATGAGCAGTTCTTC
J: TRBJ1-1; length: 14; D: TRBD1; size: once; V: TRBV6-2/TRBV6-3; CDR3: CASSYRGRNTEAFF; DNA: TGTGCCAGCAGTTACAGGGGGCGGAACACTGAAGCTTTCTTT
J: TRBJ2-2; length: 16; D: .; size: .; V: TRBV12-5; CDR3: CASGWRGMMETGELFF; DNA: TGTGCTAGTGGTTGGCGGGGCATGATGGAGACCGGGGAGCTGTTTTTT
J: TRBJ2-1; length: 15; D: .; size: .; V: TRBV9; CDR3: CASSVVGLAGNEQFF; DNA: TGTGCCAGCAGCGTAGTAGGGCTAGCCGGCAATGAGCAGTTCTTC
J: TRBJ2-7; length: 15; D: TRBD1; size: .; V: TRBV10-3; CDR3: CAISAGTGGPYEQYF; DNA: TGTGCCATCAGCGCCGGGACAGGGGGACCCTACGAGCAGTACTTC
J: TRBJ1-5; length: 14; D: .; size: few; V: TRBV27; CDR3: CASKRGDGSQPQHF; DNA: TGTGCCAGCAAGCGGGGGGATGGCAGTCAGCCCCAGCATTTT
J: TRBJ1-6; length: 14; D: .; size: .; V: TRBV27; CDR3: CASSPGQTNSPLHF; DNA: TGTGCCAGTTCCCCCGGACAGACCAATTCACCCCTCCACTTT